What follows describes a single T cell receptor beta chain. Its binding antigen is unknown. One base away lies a much larger clone, so this may be a sequencing read error. Read against the paper, the sample's treatment or condition label means: in vitro stimulation with specific CMV peptide epitopes to enrich CMV-specific T cells. This sample was included in a study of T cell repertoires in cytomegalovirus infection (dated by TCRdb to the late 2010s). Background for the entire study: Recently identified HLA-C-restricted CMV epitopes, whose presentation resists viral immunomodulation, were targeted by peptide stimulations together with well-studied HLA-B-restricted epitopes. Donor HLA type was relevant to the analysis, because carriage of CMV infection together with the matching HLA type was indicated by public TCR beta signatures. Results the study describes overall, beyond this receptor: In both this cohort and an independent cohort of approximately 350 donors, the cumulative frequency of public TCR beta family members distinguished carriers of CMV infection plus the relevant HLA type. The ex vivo response was dominated by HLA-C-restricted CMV-specific TCR beta clonotypes, and the single most frequent clonotype in two of eight donors was supplied by these HLA-C-restricted clonotypes.

Instrument used: Illumina HiSeq 1500. TCRdb reprocessed the public reads (quality trimming at Q25 with fastp, clone calling with MiXCR) and kept in-frame beta chains. Duplicate CDR3 protein sequences are folded into a single record with the most common DNA and genes. For this sample there are about half a million distinct CDR3 sequences; about 44% appear just once. About 45% of the sample is held by the ten biggest clonotypes. There are 15 amino acids in the CDR3, from cysteine to phenylalanine inclusive. Solely the CDR3 DNA is kept, with 45 bases framed from the first base. The germline V gene sets CDR1 to SGHVS and CDR2 to FNYEAQ.

The source is a human donor in good health (CMV status not recorded). Some clones in this sample may be carry-over from other donors' samples. Here the sequenced sample was cultured PBMCs, taken from culture after CMV antigen stimulation. The sequence is built from TRBV7-6 and TRBJ1-4; the D gene is possibly TRBD1, with 6 bases matching. The CDR3 region reads CASSQGQPRREKLLF. In nucleotides, the sequence is TGTGCCAGCAGCCAAGGACAGCCTCGGCGAGAAAAACTGTTGTTT.